Shown below are 16 T cell receptor beta chains from a single sample sequenced in a study of molecular identifiers for immune sequencing clone quantification (dated by TCRdb to 2017 to 2018). Libraries came from PCR. TCRdb lists the instrument as Illumina HiSeq 4000. TCRdb reanalyzed the raw reads on its own, using fastp at Q25 for trimming and MiXCR for clone calling, and kept in-frame beta chains. For every CDR3 protein sequence, its rows merge into one entry that carries the most common genes and DNA. The sample contains 40,000 to 45,000 distinct CDR3 sequences, roughly 21% of them found a single time. The ten largest clones add up to approximately 1.1% of the sample. The material sequenced was naive CD8+ T cells from blood, with Jurkat cell RNA spiked in. Sample cell subset or site, as interpreted from the label and publication: FACS-sorted CD8+CD4-CCR7+CD45RA+ naive T cells. These receptors all stem from a human donor in good health. Some libraries in this study had Jurkat cell RNA spiked in.

Ten or more counts support this clonotype. The chain joins TRBV19 to TRBJ2-2; 10 bases are shared with TRBD1. CDR3 length: 16 residues. CDR1 and CDR2 (germline): LNHDA, SQIVND (reference sequence). The trim removed 3 bases at V and 4 bases at J, leaving 5 bases unmatched. CDR3 protein: CASSMGQGTITGELFF. The CDR3 region has the DNA TGTGCCAGTAGTATGGGACAGGGGACCATCACCGGGGAGCTGTTTTTT.

This clonotype appeared many times. The genes are TRBV29-1 and TRBJ1-2, with a tentative D call TRBD1 (5 bases). Germline lookup yields CDR1 SQVTM and CDR2 ANQGSEA. V shed 2 bases and J shed 5 bases, with 12 bases lying between them. This CDR3 contains 13 residues. CDR3 residues: CSVELTGDYGYTF. In DNA, the CDR3 is TGCAGCGTTGAACTTACAGGCGATTATGGCTACACCTTC.

Worth noting for this clonotype: This may be a read error, as it is one base from a much larger clone. The rearrangement uses TRBV9 and TRBJ1-2, with TRBD1 as a possible D gene (5 bases). This CDR3 is built from 12 residues. CDR1 SGDLS and CDR2 YYNGEE come from the germline V gene. For the CDR3, the DNA is TGTGCCGGCAGCAGGGAGTACTATGGCTACACCTTC. Protein product: CAGSREYYGYTF.

The table lists this clonotype with many counts. The chain recombines TRBV6-2 or TRBV6-3 with TRBJ2-7, with D unclear. The CDR3 totals 14 residues. Trimming pared 1 base from V and 2 bases from J, leaving 9 bases between. CDR1 MNHEY and CDR2 SVGEGT come from the germline V gene. The CDR3 DNA sequence: TGTGCCAGCAGTTACTACCTCGGTACCTACGAGCAGTACTTC. It specifies CASSYYLGTYEQYF.

At least ten counts were recorded for this clonotype. The gene calls are TRBV9 and TRBJ2-7; D call uncertain. Trimming shortened V by 3 bases and J by 5 bases, and 12 bases separated the two germline ends. Germline values: CDR1 SGDLS, CDR2 YYNGEE. The CDR3 is made up of 13 amino acids. The DNA for the CDR3 is TGTGCCAGCAGCGCCCCCGGCTTGCACGAGCAGTACTTC. It codes for CASSAPGLHEQYF.

This clonotype was found many times. The chain is built from TRBV10-3 and TRBJ2-7; tentatively, D is TRBD2 (5 bases). Germline loops: CDR1 ENHRY, CDR2 SYGVKD. The CDR3 is 11 residues long. V shed 8 bases and J shed 6 bases, with 11 bases lying between them. CDR3 sequence: CAIAYGGEQYF. CDR3 DNA: TGTGCCATCGCGTACGGAGGCGAGCAGTACTTC.

About this clonotype: This clone may be a read error of a much larger clone one base away. The gene calls are TRBV24-1 and TRBJ2-1; 8 bases map to TRBD1. The germline gives CDR1 KGHDR, CDR2 SFDVKD. The CDR3 sequence is 14 residues long. Germline trimming cut 9 bases from V and 10 bases from J; bases unmatched to any gene: 13. Here the CDR3 reads CATQTTGAIEEQFF. The CDR3 nucleotides read TGTGCCACCCAAACGACAGGGGCGATTGAGGAGCAGTTCTTC.

This clonotype was seen repeatedly, ten times or more. The chain links TRBV7-6 to TRBJ2-6; D remains unclear. The germline V gene encodes CDR1 SGHVS and CDR2 FNYEAQ. Deletions cut 5 bases from V and 4 bases from J, with 9 bases between. CDR3 length: 14 amino acids. CDR3 protein: CASSTQSGANVLTF. The CDR3 bases are TGTGCCAGCAGCACACAGAGCGGGGCCAACGTCCTGACTTTC.

Ten or more counts support this clonotype. This sequence joins TRBV20-1 and TRBJ2-3, with a tentative D call TRBD2 (6 bases). Deletions cut 1 base from V and 3 bases from J, with 14 bases between. This CDR3 contains 15 residues. Per the germline V gene, CDR1 is DFQATT and CDR2 is SNEGSKA (reference sequence). CDR3 coding DNA: TGCAGTGCTAGAGCCTCCGGGACTGCGACAGATACGCAGTATTTT. Its translation is CSARASGTATDTQYF.

The V and J genes are TRBV4-3 and TRBJ2-1, with 7 bases that match TRBD2. The CDR3 sequence is 16 residues long. Germline V lookup: CDR1 LGHNA, CDR2 YSLEER. V lost 3 bases and J lost 7; bases outside the gene matches: 12. Here the CDR3 DNA reads TGCGCCAGCAGCCAGTATGAGACAGCGGGGATGAATGAGCAGTTCTTC. It specifies CASSQYETAGMNEQFF.

The table lists this clonotype with many counts. The chain is built from TRBV6-5 and TRBJ2-7; weak D call: TRBD2 (6 bases). V shed 8 bases and J shed 7 bases, with 15 bases lying between them. The CDR3 is 12 residues long. Germline-derived CDR1 and CDR2 are MNHEY and SVGAGI. The CDR3 DNA reads as TGTGCCAGCGGAGTCGAGGGACTGGAGCAGTACTTC. Translated: CASGVEGLEQYF.

This clonotype has at least ten counts. This rearrangement joins TRBV5-1 to TRBJ1-5, with D possibly being TRBD1 (5 bases). The V end lost 6 bases, the J end lost 6 bases, and 28 bases lay between the germline ends. CDR1 and CDR2 from the germline V gene are SGHRS and YFSETQ. The CDR3 loop spans 18 amino acids. CDR3 DNA sequence: TGCGCCAGCATAACTACAACCCCCTCCGGCGGGGGTGTTCAGCCCCAGCATTTT. Translating it yields CASITTTPSGGGVQPQHF. Based on the CDR3 plus reference TRBV5-1 and TRBJ1-5, the full variable domain is KAGVTQTPRYLIKTRGQQVTLSCSPISGHRSVSWYQQTPGQGLQFLFEYFSETQRNKGNFPGRFSGRQFSNSRSEMNVSTLELGDSALYLCASITTTPSGGGVQPQHFGDGTRLSIL.

This clonotype was counted many times. The genes are TRBV7-6 and TRBJ2-7, with a possible D match to TRBD1 (5 bases). Germline CDR1 and CDR2: SGHVS and FNYEAQ. The CDR3 has 14 residues. The ends were cut back, 2 bases at V and 6 bases at J, with 14 bases in the middle. CDR3 DNA: TGTGCCAGCAGCTTATACCCCAGGGATCCCGAGCAGTACTTC. This sequence encodes CASSLYPRDPEQYF.

This clonotype has ten or more counts. The V and J genes are TRBV4-1 and TRBJ2-3; 11 positions agree with TRBD2. Germline CDR1 is MGHRA and CDR2 is YSYEKL. The CDR3 totals 16 residues. The ends lost 1 base at V and 5 bases at J; junction bases unmatched: 5. CDR3 amino acids: CASSQVTSGEVDTQYF. CDR3 bases: TGCGCCAGCAGCCAAGTGACTAGCGGGGAAGTAGATACGCAGTATTTT.

This clonotype was picked up many times. This rearrangement joins TRBV4-3 to TRBJ2-7; D possibly matches TRBD1 or TRBD2 (6 bases each). CDR1 is LGHNA, CDR2 YSLEER, per germline. The V end was cut by 4 bases, the J end by 4 bases, with 17 bases between. This CDR3 contains 15 residues. In nucleotides, the CDR3 is TGCGCCAGCAGCCGAAGAGCCGGGGGCAAGTACGAGCAGTACTTC. Its translation: CASSRRAGGKYEQYF.

V usage is TRBV14 and J usage is TRBJ2-7; no definite D call. Germline CDR1 reads SGHDN; CDR2 reads FVKESK. The V end was cut by 1 base, the J end by 3 bases, with 10 bases between. The CDR3 runs 14 residues. Here the CDR3 DNA reads TGTGCCAGCAGCCAAGGGATCCGGTACTACGAGCAGTACTTC. This codes for CASSQGIRYYEQYF.